This T cell receptor beta chain derives from a study of Ad26.COV2.S vaccination and SARS-CoV-2 variants. The protocol was immunoSEQ multiplex PCR, while the TCRdb copy is restricted to in-frame clones and leaves out a portion. The sample lists roughly 450,000 clones, 90% occurring once. The ends were cut back, 2 bases at V and 10 bases at J, with 11 bases in the middle. The CDR3 has 12 amino acids. Germline CDR1 is LGHDT and CDR2 is YNNKEL (reference sequence). Documented treatment: roughly 18 received Ad26.COV2.S at low or high dose, single or two shots; about 5 received placebo; per-sample allocation not given. Sampling occurred on day 63 after the first vaccine or placebo injection.

The TCR originated in a person between 18 and 65 years old who received the Ad26.COV2.S COVID-19 vaccine or a placebo. The input for sequencing was peripheral blood, taken in a trial of Ad26.COV2.S vaccine versus placebo. The V call is TRBV3-1 (or the pseudogene TRBV3-2), the J call TRBJ1-1; the D gene is possibly TRBD1 (5 bases). The CDR3 coding sequence is TGTGCCAGCAGCCAAACTAGGGGTCGAGCTTTCTTT. Protein: CASSQTRGRAFF.